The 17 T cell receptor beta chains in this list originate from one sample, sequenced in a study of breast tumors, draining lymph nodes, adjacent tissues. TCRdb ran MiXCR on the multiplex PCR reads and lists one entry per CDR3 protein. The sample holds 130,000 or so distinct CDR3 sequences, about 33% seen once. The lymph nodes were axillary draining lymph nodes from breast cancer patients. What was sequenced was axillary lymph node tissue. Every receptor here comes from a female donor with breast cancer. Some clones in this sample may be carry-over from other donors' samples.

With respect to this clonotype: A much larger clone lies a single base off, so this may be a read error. CDR3 nucleotides: TGTGCCAGCAGTTACGGGACAGGGGGCGTAAAACCGTTTTTT. Its translation is CASSYGTGGVKPFF. The chain is built from TRBV6-2 or TRBV6-3 and TRBJ1-4; TRBD1 aligns across 12 bases. The CDR3 runs to 14 residues. Germline V CDR1 and CDR2: MNHEY, SVGEGT.

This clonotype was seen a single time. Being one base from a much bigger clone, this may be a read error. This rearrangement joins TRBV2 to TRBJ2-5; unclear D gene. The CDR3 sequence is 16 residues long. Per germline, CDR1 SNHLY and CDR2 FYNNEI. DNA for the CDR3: TGTCCCAGCAGCTCTAGGTTTCGGACGGTCCAAGAGACCCAGTACTTC. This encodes CPSSSRFRTVQETQYF. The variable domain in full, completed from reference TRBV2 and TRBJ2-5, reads EPEVTQTPSHQVTQMGQEVILRCVPISNHLYFYWYRQILGQKVEFLVSFYNNEISEKSEIFDDQFSVERPDGSNFTLKIRSTKLEDSAMYFCPSSSRFRTVQETQYFGPGTRLLVL.

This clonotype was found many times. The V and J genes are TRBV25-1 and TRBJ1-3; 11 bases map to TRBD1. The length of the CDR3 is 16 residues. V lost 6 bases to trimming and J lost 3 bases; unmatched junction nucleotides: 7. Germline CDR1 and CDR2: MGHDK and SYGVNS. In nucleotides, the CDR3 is TGTGCCAGCAGCTCCGGACAGGGGGCAGGTGGAAACACCATATATTTT. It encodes CASSSGQGAGGNTIYF.

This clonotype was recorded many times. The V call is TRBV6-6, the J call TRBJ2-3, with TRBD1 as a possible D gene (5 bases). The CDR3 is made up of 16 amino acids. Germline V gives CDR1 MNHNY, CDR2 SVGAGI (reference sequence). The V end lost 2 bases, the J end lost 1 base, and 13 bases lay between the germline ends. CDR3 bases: TGTGCCAGCAGTTACGTCCAGGGCAGAGGCACAGATACGCAGTATTTT. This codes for CASSYVQGRGTDTQYF.

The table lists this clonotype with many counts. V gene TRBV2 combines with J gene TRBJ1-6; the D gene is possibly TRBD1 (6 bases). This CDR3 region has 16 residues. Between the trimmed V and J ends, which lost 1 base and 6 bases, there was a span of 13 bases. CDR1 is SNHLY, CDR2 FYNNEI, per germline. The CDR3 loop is CASSEVGGIGNSPLHF. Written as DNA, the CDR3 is TGTGCCAGCAGTGAAGTGGGGGGCATTGGTAATTCACCCCTCCACTTT. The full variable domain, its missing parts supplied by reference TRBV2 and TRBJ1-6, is EPEVTQTPSHQVTQMGQEVILRCVPISNHLYFYWYRQILGQKVEFLVSFYNNEISEKSEIFDDQFSVERPDGSNFTLKIRSTKLEDSAMYFCASSEVGGIGNSPLHFGNGTRLTVT.

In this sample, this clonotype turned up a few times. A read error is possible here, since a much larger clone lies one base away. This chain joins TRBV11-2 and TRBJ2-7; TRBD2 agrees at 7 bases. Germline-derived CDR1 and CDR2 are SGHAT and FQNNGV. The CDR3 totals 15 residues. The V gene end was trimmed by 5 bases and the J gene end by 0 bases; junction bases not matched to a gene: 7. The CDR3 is CASSRPAGTSYEQYF. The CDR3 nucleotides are TGTGCCAGCAGCCGCCCAGCGGGGACCTCCTACGAGCAGTACTTC.

The CDR3 sequence: CASSLAQGQGSGANVLTF. In DNA, the CDR3 is TGTGCCAGCAGCTTAGCCCAGGGACAGGGCTCTGGGGCCAACGTCCTGACTTTC. The chain recombines TRBV7-6 with TRBJ2-6; 9 nucleotides agree with TRBD1. This CDR3 has 18 amino acids. With V trimmed by 0 bases and J by 0 bases, 3 bases remained unmatched. CDR1 is SGHVS and CDR2 is FNYEAQ in the germline V gene.

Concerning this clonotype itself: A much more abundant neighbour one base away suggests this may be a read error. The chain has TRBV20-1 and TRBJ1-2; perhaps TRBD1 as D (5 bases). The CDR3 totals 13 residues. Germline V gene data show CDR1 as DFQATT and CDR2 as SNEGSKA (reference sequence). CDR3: CSANPTAYYAYTF. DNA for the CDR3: TGCAGTGCTAACCCGACAGCTTACTATGCCTACACCTTC.

This chain's CDR3 is CASSPTGSSYEQYV. The CDR3 nucleotides are TGTGCCAGCAGCCCGACAGGGAGCTCCTACGAGCAGTACGTC. The chain has TRBV7-9 and TRBJ2-7; TRBD1 matches 7 bases. The CDR3 is made up of 14 amino acids. Germline assignment: CDR1 SEHNR and CDR2 FQNEAQ (reference sequence). V shed 5 bases and J 0 bases; nucleotides not matched to a gene: 4.

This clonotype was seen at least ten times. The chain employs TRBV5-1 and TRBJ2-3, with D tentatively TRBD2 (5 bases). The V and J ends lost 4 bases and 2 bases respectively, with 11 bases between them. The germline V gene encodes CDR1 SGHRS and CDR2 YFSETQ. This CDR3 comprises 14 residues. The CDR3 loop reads CASSPGLITDTQYF. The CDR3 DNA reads TGCGCCAGCAGCCCTGGACTGATCACAGATACGCAGTATTTT.

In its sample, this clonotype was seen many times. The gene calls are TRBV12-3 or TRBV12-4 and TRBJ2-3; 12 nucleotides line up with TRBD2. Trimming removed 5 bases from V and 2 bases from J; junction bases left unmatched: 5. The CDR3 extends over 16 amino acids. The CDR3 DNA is TGTGCCAGCAGTGGAGCTAGCGGGGGGGCCACAGATACGCAGTATTTT. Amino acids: CASSGASGGATDTQYF.

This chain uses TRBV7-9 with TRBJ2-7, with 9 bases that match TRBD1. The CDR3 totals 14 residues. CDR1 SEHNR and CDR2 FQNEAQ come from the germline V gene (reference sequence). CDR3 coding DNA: TGTGCCAGCAGCTTAACGGGACAGGGACTACGGACTACTGTC. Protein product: CASSLTGQGLRTTV.

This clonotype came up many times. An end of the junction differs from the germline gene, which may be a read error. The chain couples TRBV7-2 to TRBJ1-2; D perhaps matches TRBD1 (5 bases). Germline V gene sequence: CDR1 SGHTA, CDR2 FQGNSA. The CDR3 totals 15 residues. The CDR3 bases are TGTGCCAGCAGCTTTCAACCCGGGACGTCCGGTGGCTACCCCTTC. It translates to CASSFQPGTSGGYPF.

The CDR3 reads CASSLGDTAYEQYF. CDR3 coding DNA: TGCGCCAGCAGCTTGGGGGACACAGCCTACGAGCAGTACTTC. The rearrangement links TRBV5-1 to TRBJ2-7; possible D gene TRBD1, 6 bases. CDR1 is SGHRS, CDR2 YFSETQ, per germline. This CDR3 is built from 14 residues. V was cut by 0 bases and J by 2 bases, with 9 bases left in between.

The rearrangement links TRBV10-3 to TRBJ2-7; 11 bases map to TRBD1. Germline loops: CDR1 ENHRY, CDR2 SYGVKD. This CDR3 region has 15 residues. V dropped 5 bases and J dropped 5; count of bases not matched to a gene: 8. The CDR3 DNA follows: TGTGCCATCAGTCCGGACAGGGGGCGTTCCAACGAGCAGTACTTC. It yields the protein CAISPDRGRSNEQYF.

The CDR3 loop is CASSFREVSNQPQHF. The CDR3 bases are TGTGCCAGCAGCTTTAGGGAGGTTAGCAATCAGCCCCAGCATTTT. The chain recombines TRBV7-2 with TRBJ1-5; D gene unclear. The CDR3 sequence is 15 residues long. The V end lost 3 bases, the J end lost 0 bases, and 9 bases lay between the germline ends. The germline gives CDR1 SGHTA, CDR2 FQGNSA.

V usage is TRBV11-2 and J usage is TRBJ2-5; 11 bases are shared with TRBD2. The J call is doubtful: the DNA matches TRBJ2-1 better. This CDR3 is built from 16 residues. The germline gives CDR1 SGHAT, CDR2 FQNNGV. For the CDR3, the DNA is TGTGCCAGCAGCTTAGTTAGCGGGGGGGCCTACAATGAGCAGTTCTTC. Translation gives CASSLVSGGAYNEQFF.